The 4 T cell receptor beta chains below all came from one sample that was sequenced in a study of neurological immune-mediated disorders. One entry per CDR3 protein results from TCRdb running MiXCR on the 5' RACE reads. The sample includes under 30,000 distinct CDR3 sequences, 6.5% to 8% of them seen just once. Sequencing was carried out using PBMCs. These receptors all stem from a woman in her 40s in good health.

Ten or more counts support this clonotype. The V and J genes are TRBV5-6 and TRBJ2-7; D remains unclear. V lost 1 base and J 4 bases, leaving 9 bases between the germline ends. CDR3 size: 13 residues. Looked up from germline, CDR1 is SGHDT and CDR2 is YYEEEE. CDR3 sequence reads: CASSLFGLYEQYF. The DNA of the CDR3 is TGTGCCAGCAGCTTGTTTGGATTGTACGAGCAGTACTTC.

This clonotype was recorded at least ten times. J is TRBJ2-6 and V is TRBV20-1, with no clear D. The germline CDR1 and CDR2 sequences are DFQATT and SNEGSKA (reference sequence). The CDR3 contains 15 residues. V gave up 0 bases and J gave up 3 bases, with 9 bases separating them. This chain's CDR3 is CSARDRPIGANVLTF. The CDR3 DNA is TGCAGTGCTAGAGATCGCCCGATTGGGGCCAACGTCCTGACTTTC.

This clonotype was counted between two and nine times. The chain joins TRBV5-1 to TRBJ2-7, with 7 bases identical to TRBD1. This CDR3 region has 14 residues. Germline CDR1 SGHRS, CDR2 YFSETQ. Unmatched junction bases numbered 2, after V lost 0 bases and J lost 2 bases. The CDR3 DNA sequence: TGCGCCAGCAGCTTGGTAACAGGGGCCTACGAGCAGTACTTC. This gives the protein CASSLVTGAYEQYF.

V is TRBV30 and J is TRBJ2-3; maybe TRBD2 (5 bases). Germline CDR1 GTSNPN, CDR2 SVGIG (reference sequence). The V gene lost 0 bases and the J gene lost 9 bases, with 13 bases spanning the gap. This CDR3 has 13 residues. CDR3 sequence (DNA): TGTGCCTGGAGTGTACAAGGAGGAGGCACGCAGTATTTT. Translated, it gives CAWSVQGGGTQYF.